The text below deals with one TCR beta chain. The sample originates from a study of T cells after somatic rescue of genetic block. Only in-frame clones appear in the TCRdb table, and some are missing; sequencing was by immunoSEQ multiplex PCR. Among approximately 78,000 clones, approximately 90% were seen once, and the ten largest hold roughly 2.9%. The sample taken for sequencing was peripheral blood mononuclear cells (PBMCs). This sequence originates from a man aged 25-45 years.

The CDR3 nucleotides are TGCGCCAGCAGCCCACCCGACAGGGAAGGGTTTGGTCAGCCCCAGCATTTT. This codes for CASSPPDREGFGQPQHF. V is TRBV4-3 and J is TRBJ1-5, with TRBD1 matching 7 bases. Trimming at V came to 4 bases and at J to 6 bases, leaving 15 bases not matched to a gene. CDR3 size: 17 residues. CDR1 LGHNA and CDR2 YSLEER come from the germline V gene.